The present entry profiles one TCR beta chain with its context. The antigen is unknown. A second PCR of roughly 6 to 12 cycles used a sample-barcoded 5' primer and a J-beta primer mix. Using its own MiXCR run on the 5' RACE reads, TCRdb lists one record per CDR3 protein. Of 1.5 million to 1.9 million distinct CDR3 sequences in the sample, approximately 43% are singletons; the top ten hold 4%. V shed 3 bases and J shed 1 base, with 12 bases lying between them. Germline lookup yields CDR1 MGHRA and CDR2 YSYEKL. The CDR3 is made up of 15 amino acids. This record belongs to a study of blood T cells in healthy people across ages. Study-wide points: Per million T cells, TCR beta diversity dropped about linearly as age rose. More naive CD4+ cells and higher diversity marked long-lived donors relative to aged donors.

The rearrangement joins TRBV4-1 to TRBJ1-2, with D perhaps matching TRBD1 (5 bases). The source material was blood. The TCR comes from a woman under 30 in good health. This chain's CDR3 is CASSHQDSVNYGYTF. In nucleotides, the CDR3 is TGCGCCAGCAGCCATCAAGACAGCGTTAACTATGGCTACACCTTC.